This TCR beta chain was captured in a study of T cells in Graves' hyperthyroidism and ophthalmopathy. TCR beta CDR3 region amplification was performed from RNA transcripts. When the TCR CDR3 underwent first-round RT-PCR, the HTBI primer set was used. TCRdb independently ran MiXCR on the multiplex PCR reads; one entry per CDR3 protein. This table has about half a million distinct CDR3 sequences, roughly 22% appearing once. Diagnoses were made from clinical symptoms, serum measures (thyroxine and TRAb), thyroid ultrasound and orbital computed tomography. Note on this clonotype: A read error may explain this, as a much larger clone is one base away.

Germline V lookup: CDR1 LNHDA, CDR2 SQIVND (reference sequence). CDR3 length: 14 residues. The receptor comes from a woman between 65 and 79 years old with Graves' ophthalmopathy. The sample consisted of blood. The V gene is TRBV19, the J gene TRBJ1-1; 8 bases agree with TRBD1. This CDR3 is CASSKGQAFTEASF. CDR3 bases: TGTGCCAGTAGTAAGGGACAGGCGTTCACTGAAGCTTCCTTT.